The rows below give T cell receptor beta chains drawn from one sample of a study of blood T cell repertoires in COVID-19. Assay used: immunoSEQ multiplex PCR; TCRdb lists only in-frame clones, some missing. In the table there are a few hundred thousand clones, around 83% of which are singletons. The sequencing input was peripheral blood. The receptors here all came from a woman between 45 and 60 years old with acute or convalescent COVID-19. Each CDR3 is given with its conserved first and last residue. Fields, in order: V gene, J gene, clone size, D gene, CDR3 protein, CDR3 DNA. A D gene is named only where the DNA matches it firmly. Size tells how often a clone was seen (once, few, many) or the class of an expanded clone, and some rows leave it out.

V gene: TRBV5-1; J gene: TRBJ1-1; clone size: -; D gene: -; CDR3 protein: CASSLAVNTEAFF; CDR3 DNA: TGCGCCAGCAGCTTGGCAGTGAACACTGAAGCTTTCTTT
V gene: TRBV30; J gene: TRBJ2-1; clone size: -; D gene: -; CDR3 protein: CAWSVQREQFF; CDR3 DNA: TGTGCCTGGAGTGTGCAGCGTGAGCAGTTCTTC
V gene: TRBV28; J gene: TRBJ1-5; clone size: few; D gene: -; CDR3 protein: CASSSLRDIYQHF; CDR3 DNA: TGTGCCAGCAGTTCCCTCCGCGACATTTATCAGCATTTT
V gene: TRBV2; J gene: TRBJ2-7; clone size: -; D gene: TRBD2; CDR3 protein: CATSASGSTYEQYF; CDR3 DNA: TGTGCCACGTCAGCTAGCGGAAGCACCTACGAGCAGTACTTC
V gene: TRBV19; J gene: TRBJ1-2; clone size: -; D gene: -; CDR3 protein: CASSLTNTGNYGYTF; CDR3 DNA: TGTGCCAGTAGTTTAACGAATACAGGGAACTATGGCTACACCTTC
V gene: TRBV5-6; J gene: TRBJ2-5; clone size: -; D gene: -; CDR3 protein: CASSPAGSETQYF; CDR3 DNA: TGTGCCAGCAGCCCTGCGGGAAGCGAGACCCAGTACTTC
V gene: TRBV11-3; J gene: TRBJ1-1; clone size: -; D gene: -; CDR3 protein: CASSSTRTAEAFF; CDR3 DNA: TGTGCCAGCAGCTCCACAAGAACCGCTGAAGCTTTCTTT
V gene: TRBV28; J gene: TRBJ1-3; clone size: -; D gene: -; CDR3 protein: CASSFTVSVNTIYF; CDR3 DNA: TGTGCCAGCAGTTTTACTGTGTCGGTAAACACCATATATTTT
V gene: TRBV28; J gene: TRBJ2-2; clone size: -; D gene: -; CDR3 protein: CASSPVRDTGELFF; CDR3 DNA: TGTGCCAGCAGTCCGGTCAGGGACACCGGGGAGCTGTTTTTT
V gene: TRBV7-2; J gene: TRBJ2-3; clone size: -; D gene: -; CDR3 protein: CASSIGVALGDTQYF; CDR3 DNA: TGTGCCAGCAGTATCGGGGTAGCACTCGGCGATACGCAGTATTTT
V gene: TRBV25-1; J gene: TRBJ2-6; clone size: -; D gene: -; CDR3 protein: CASQTDFGANVLTF; CDR3 DNA: TGTGCCAGCCAGACAGATTTTGGGGCCAACGTCCTGACTTTC
V gene: TRBV27; J gene: TRBJ1-1; clone size: -; D gene: -; CDR3 protein: CASSLRESRTEAFF; CDR3 DNA: TGTGCCAGCAGTTTACGGGAAAGTCGGACTGAAGCTTTCTTT
V gene: TRBV2; J gene: TRBJ2-7; clone size: -; D gene: TRBD1; CDR3 protein: CASSVGTDPYEQYF; CDR3 DNA: TGTGCCAGCAGTGTAGGGACAGATCCCTACGAGCAGTACTTC
V gene: TRBV4-1; J gene: TRBJ1-3; clone size: -; D gene: TRBD1; CDR3 protein: CASSHYLPDRGWSGNTIYF; CDR3 DNA: TGCGCCAGCAGCCATTACCTTCCAGACAGGGGGTGGTCTGGAAACACCATATATTTT
V gene: TRBV10-1; J gene: TRBJ2-3; clone size: -; D gene: -; CDR3 protein: CAIPGVDTQYF; CDR3 DNA: TGCGCCATCCCCGGGGTGGATACGCAGTATTTT
V gene: TRBV9; J gene: TRBJ2-1; clone size: -; D gene: TRBD2; CDR3 protein: CASSGGGSSYNEQFF; CDR3 DNA: TGTGCCAGCAGCGGGGGAGGGAGCTCCTACAATGAGCAGTTCTTC
V gene: TRBV12-5; J gene: TRBJ2-5; clone size: -; D gene: TRBD2; CDR3 protein: CASGLAGGPETQYF; CDR3 DNA: TGTGCTAGTGGTTTAGCGGGGGGGCCTGAGACCCAGTACTTC
V gene: TRBV18; J gene: TRBJ2-1; clone size: once; D gene: TRBD1; CDR3 protein: CASSPRTGPYNEQFF; CDR3 DNA: TGTGCCAGCTCACCGAGGACAGGGCCCTACAATGAGCAGTTCTTC
V gene: TRBV7-3; J gene: TRBJ2-2; clone size: few; D gene: -; CDR3 protein: CASSASGDTGELFF; CDR3 DNA: TGTGCCAGCAGCGCGAGCGGAGACACCGGGGAGCTGTTTTTT